These 19 T cell receptor beta chains originate from one sample sequenced in a study of response to subunit inactivated influenza vaccine. From the RT-PCR reads, TCRdb called clonotypes with MiXCR, one entry per CDR3 protein. The table records roughly 630,000 distinct CDR3 sequences, approximately 14% of them present only once. Sample: PBMCs from blood, taken 14 to 15 days before vaccination. These receptors came from a man in his fifties or sixties who received an inactivated influenza vaccine.

The chain couples TRBV6-2 or TRBV6-3 to TRBJ2-7; D is unresolved. Germline loops: CDR1 MNHEY, CDR2 SVGEGT. V was shortened by 2 bases and J by 2 bases, with 7 bases between the two germline ends. This CDR3 has 13 residues. CDR3 sequence: CASSYSQPYEQYF. The CDR3 region has the DNA TGTGCCAGCAGTTACAGTCAGCCCTACGAGCAGTACTTC.

Judged by abundance, this clonotype is medium-sized. The rearrangement links TRBV28 to TRBJ1-1; 7 nucleotides line up with TRBD1. In germline, CDR1 is MDHEN, CDR2 SYDVKM. V trimming: 8 bases; J trimming: 11 bases; junction bases outside the gene matches: 8. CDR3 size: 11 residues. The CDR3 sequence is CASSGGTEAFF. DNA of the CDR3: TGTGCCAGCTCCGGCGGGACAGAGGCTTTCTTT.

This clonotype has more than one count but fewer than ten. The J gene is TRBJ2-7, the V gene TRBV7-2; D call uncertain. V was clipped by 3 bases and J by 3 bases, with 9 bases between them. Per germline, CDR1 SGHTA and CDR2 FQGNSA. The CDR3 covers 13 residues. The CDR3 DNA reads TGTGCCAGCAGCTTCCTTACCAACTACGAGCAGTACTTC. Amino acids: CASSFLTNYEQYF.

The rearrangement uses TRBV6-5 and TRBJ2-7; 7 bases match TRBD2. V dropped 2 bases and J dropped 3; count of bases not matched to a gene: 13. Germline CDR1 is MNHEY and CDR2 is SVGAGI. The CDR3 runs 17 residues. Written as DNA, the CDR3 is TGTGCCAGCAGTTACCTAGATTCTAGCGGAAGACTCTACGAGCAGTACTTC. It is translated as CASSYLDSSGRLYEQYF.

The table lists this clonotype with a few counts. This CDR3 reads CASSDGHRPYSGNTIYF. DNA of the CDR3: TGTGCCAGCAGCGATGGACACCGGCCATACTCTGGAAACACCATATATTTT. The chain links TRBV7-9 to TRBJ1-3; D is perhaps TRBD1 (5 bases). Germline loops: CDR1 SEHNR, CDR2 FQNEAQ (reference sequence). This CDR3 comprises 17 residues. V was pared by 5 bases and J by 0 bases, with 17 bases between. Full variable domain (outside the CDR3, taken from reference TRBV7-9 and TRBJ1-3): DTGVSQNPRHKITKRGQNVTFRCDPISEHNRLYWYRQTLGQGPEFLTYFQNEAQLEKSRLLSDRFSAERPKGSFSTLEIQRTEQGDSAMYLCASSDGHRPYSGNTIYFGEGSWLTVV.

This clonotype came up a few times. V is TRBV6-1 and J is TRBJ2-7, with D unclear. The CDR3 extends over 14 amino acids. Between the trimmed V and J ends, which lost 3 bases and 3 bases, there was a span of 12 bases. CDR1 and CDR2 from the germline V gene are MNHNS and SASEGT. DNA for the CDR3: TGTGCCAGCAGTGAGGACCGGGCCCACTACGAGCAGTACTTC. It encodes CASSEDRAHYEQYF.

The chain employs TRBV7-9 and TRBJ2-3, with 7 bases fitting TRBD1. The CDR3 has 15 residues. The V gene's germline CDR1 is SEHNR and CDR2 FQNEAQ (reference sequence). The V gene end was trimmed by 5 bases and the J gene end by 2 bases; junction bases not matched to a gene: 7. CDR3 sequence reads: CASSARTGTTDTQYF. The CDR3 DNA follows: TGTGCCAGCAGCGCCCGGACAGGAACCACAGATACGCAGTATTTT.

This clonotype was seen a few times. This chain links TRBV4-3 with TRBJ2-7; 10 bases line up with TRBD2. In germline, CDR1 is LGHNA, CDR2 YSLEER. With V trimmed by 0 bases and J by 3 bases, 14 bases remained unmatched. The CDR3 loop spans 19 amino acids. In nucleotides, the CDR3 is TGCGCCAGCAGCCAAGATCTAACTAGCGGGACTGTGGGCAACTACGAGCAGTACTTC. This translates into CASSQDLTSGTVGNYEQYF.

Ten or more counts support this clonotype. The CDR3 sequence is CATSEGSYEQYF. The CDR3 DNA reads TGTGCCACCTCGGAGGGGAGCTACGAGCAGTACTTC. The V gene is TRBV15, the J gene TRBJ2-7; D is possibly TRBD2 (6 bases). The CDR3 totals 12 residues. Germline V gene sequence: CDR1 LNHNV, CDR2 YYDKDF (reference sequence). The ends were cut back, 8 bases at V and 3 bases at J, with 11 bases in the middle.

This clonotype was counted a few times. V gene TRBV11-2 combines with J gene TRBJ2-1, with TRBD2 matching over 7 bases. Unmatched junction bases numbered 9, after V lost 1 base and J lost 0 bases. The germline CDR1 and CDR2 sequences are SGHAT and FQNNGV. This CDR3 has 18 residues. CDR3 region: CASSLVLSGGGSYNEQFF. The CDR3 DNA follows: TGTGCCAGCAGCTTAGTACTCTCCGGCGGGGGCTCCTACAATGAGCAGTTCTTC.

The gene calls are TRBV27 and TRBJ2-1; D not resolved. The length of the CDR3 is 15 residues. V was clipped by 0 bases and J by 9 bases, with 15 bases between them. Germline-derived CDR1 and CDR2 are MNHEY and SMNVEV (reference sequence). The CDR3 here is CASSLSRLPSAEQFF. The CDR3 DNA follows: TGTGCCAGCAGTTTATCCCGCCTCCCGTCGGCTGAGCAGTTCTTC.

The J gene is TRBJ2-7, the V gene TRBV7-8; 8 nucleotides line up with TRBD1. The length of the CDR3 is 17 residues. Germline assignment: CDR1 SGHVS and CDR2 FQNEAQ. The trim removed 4 bases at V and 2 bases at J, leaving 13 bases unmatched. CDR3 sequence reads: CASSSRRRTGSTYEQYF. CDR3 in DNA: TGTGCCAGCAGCTCTCGCCGAAGGACAGGGTCGACCTACGAGCAGTACTTC. Using reference TRBV7-8 and TRBJ2-7 for the parts outside the CDR3, the full variable domain is GAGVSQSPRYKVAKRGQDVALRCDPISGHVSLFWYQQALGQGPEFLTYFQNEAQLDKSGLPSDRFFAERPEGSVSTLKIQRTQQEDSAVYLCASSSRRRTGSTYEQYFGPGTRLTVT.

V usage is TRBV4-1 and J usage is TRBJ2-1; 7 bases are a match to TRBD1. J was trimmed by 6 bases and V by 0 bases; bases with no gene match: 11. In germline, CDR1 is MGHRA, CDR2 YSYEKL. The CDR3 covers 17 residues. CDR3 loop: CASSQDPRGRKVNEQFF. The CDR3 coding sequence is TGCGCCAGCAGCCAAGATCCGAGGGGGCGGAAGGTCAATGAGCAGTTCTTC.

The rearrangement links TRBV6-1 to TRBJ1-5, with 9 bases that match TRBD1. Germline values: CDR1 MNHNS, CDR2 SASEGT. This CDR3 comprises 15 residues. J gave up 4 bases and V 5 bases, and 6 bases lay outside the gene matches. Here the CDR3 reads CASSTVGQGNQPQHF. In nucleotides, the CDR3 is TGTGCCAGCAGTACGGTGGGACAGGGAAATCAGCCCCAGCATTTT.

This clonotype has just a few counts. The rearrangement joins TRBV12-3 or TRBV12-4 to TRBJ1-1, with TRBD1 identical over 10 bases. V lost 6 bases to trimming and J lost 6 bases; unmatched junction nucleotides: 7. The CDR3 extends over 14 amino acids. The CDR3 sequence: CASRVGQGVPEAFF. In DNA, the CDR3 is TGTGCCAGCAGGGTCGGACAGGGGGTCCCTGAAGCTTTCTTT.

Of note for this clonotype: The CDR3 ends on some other residue instead of the conserved phenylalanine or tryptophan, so this is likely a read error. The J gene is TRBJ1-5, the V gene TRBV6-1; 10 bases are shared with TRBD1. Germline CDR1 is MNHNS and CDR2 is SASEGT. The CDR3 totals 15 residues. V lost 1 base and J lost 4; bases outside the gene matches: 1. The CDR3 region is CASSEGGQGNQPQHL. As DNA, the CDR3 is TGTGCCAGCAGTGAAGGGGGACAGGGGAATCAGCCCCAGCATCTT.

This clonotype was counted between two and nine times. The rearrangement links TRBV3-1 to TRBJ1-5; D is ambiguous. The germline gives CDR1 LGHDT, CDR2 YNNKEL (reference sequence). This CDR3 contains 19 residues. The ends were cut back, 1 base at V and 7 bases at J, with 26 bases in the middle. CDR3 protein: CASSQAAQAKTTLTQPQHF. In nucleotides, the CDR3 is TGTGCCAGCAGCCAAGCGGCGCAGGCCAAAACAACCCTAACCCAGCCCCAGCATTTT.

The chain employs TRBV5-1 and TRBJ2-3, with 8 bases identical to TRBD2. CDR1 is SGHRS, CDR2 YFSETQ, per germline. V shed 4 bases and J 2 bases; nucleotides not matched to a gene: 6. The CDR3 runs to 15 residues. The CDR3 nucleotides read TGCGCCAGCAGCATTCGGGGACTAGACACAGATACGCAGTATTTT. Its protein is CASSIRGLDTDTQYF.

This clonotype was recorded a few times. The chain links TRBV28 to TRBJ1-2; no definite D call. The germline gives CDR1 MDHEN, CDR2 SYDVKM. V was cut by 8 bases and J by 0 bases, with 10 bases left in between. The CDR3 consists of 13 residues. The CDR3 reads CASLDGSNYGYTF. CDR3 DNA: TGTGCCAGCCTGGACGGATCTAACTATGGCTACACCTTC.